The next 2 T cell receptor beta chains were all read from a single sample in a study of glioma-infiltrating T cells. TCR alpha and beta CDR3 regions were amplified from RNA using iRepertoire nested multiplex PCR. TCRdb passed the multiplex PCR reads through MiXCR, listing each CDR3 protein once. Altogether a few hundred thousand distinct CDR3 sequences are present, about 40% being singletons, with the ten largest covering 12%. The sequencing input was glioma tissue, nonneoplastic brain tissue, or PBMCs (not recorded which). All receptors derive from a human donor with low-grade glioma or glioblastoma, undergoing nonglioma brain surgery, or in good health (not recorded which).

This clonotype was seen more than once but under ten times. This chain connects TRBV20-1 to TRBJ1-5, with a weak D call TRBD1 (5 bases). There are 14 residues in the CDR3. V was shortened by 6 bases and J by 7 bases, with 19 bases between the two germline ends. The germline gives CDR1 DFQATT, CDR2 SNEGSKA (reference sequence). CDR3 region: CSALARAGQQPQHF. Written as DNA, the CDR3 is TGCAGTGCCCTTGCTCGGGCAGGGCAACAGCCCCAGCATTTT.

A note on this clonotype: A much larger clone sits a single nucleotide away, making a read error possible. This chain joins TRBV25-1 and TRBJ2-5, with TRBD1 matching 8 bases. This CDR3 is built from 15 residues. The V gene's germline CDR1 is MGHDK and CDR2 SYGVNS. The CDR3 DNA reads TGTGCCAGCAGTCCACGCGGCAGGGGGCATGAGAACCAGTACTTC. The encoded protein is CASSPRGRGHENQYF.